This T cell receptor (beta chain) was recorded in a study of CD8 T cells in Susac syndrome. Random hexamers served to reverse transcribe roughly 0.45 to 1 ug RNA. TCRdb recomputed calls from the immunoSEQ multiplex PCR reads with MiXCR, one row per CDR3 protein. Of about 120,000 distinct CDR3 sequences listed, about 95% were seen once; the top ten hold 0.095% to 0.1%. Trimming removed 1 base from V and 3 bases from J, with 14 bases in between. The CDR3 contains 16 residues. The germline gives CDR1 SGHDT, CDR2 YYEEEE. V is TRBV5-6 and J is TRBJ1-5, with TRBD1 as a possible D gene (5 bases). Sequenced: CD4+ T cells from PBMCs. The TCR sequence derives from a human donor in good health. The CDR3 reads CASSLTSGTSNQPQHF. CDR3 in DNA: TGTGCCAGCAGCTTGACCTCCGGGACCTCCAATCAGCCCCAGCATTTT.